Listed below are T cell receptor beta chains from one sample, sequenced in a study of blood T cells in healthy people across ages. Using its own MiXCR run on the 5' RACE reads, TCRdb lists one record per CDR3 protein. The table records roughly 1.5 million distinct CDR3 sequences, 35% to 45% of them present only once. Specimen: blood. The receptors derive from a young woman in good health. CDR3s include the opening cysteine and the closing phenylalanine or tryptophan. Where a row states a size, it is once, few, many or the class of an expanded clone; other rows omit it.

j_call,clone_size,v_call,cdr3_length,cdr3_aa
TRBJ2-5,NA,TRBV20-1,14,CSAKEVGGWETKYF
NA,NA,TRBV12-3/TRBV12-4,16,CASRTTGASGYNEQYF
TRBJ1-5,once,TRBV19,13,CVSSNSGYQPQHF
TRBJ1-2,few,TRBV7-9,14,CASRDSTGRGGYTF
TRBJ2-2,NA,TRBV5-1,15,CASTWDRAGTGELFF
TRBJ1-5,NA,TRBV28,13,CASTGTDNQPQHF
TRBJ1-2,NA,TRBV16,13,CASIPDPGYGYTF
TRBJ2-1,few,TRBV9,15,CASSTQPNWDNEQFF
TRBJ2-7,NA,TRBV7-2,13,CASSLGPIGEQYF
TRBJ1-5,NA,TRBV20-1,13,CSAEPRGRQPQHF
TRBJ1-1,NA,TRBV7-9,15,CASSTRRGGQNEAFF
TRBJ1-2,NA,TRBV7-3,17,CASSLTPKRQGAYGYTF
NA,NA,TRBV29-1,10,CSALGETQYF
TRBJ1-5,NA,TRBV4-3,14,CASSQDQSSQPQHF
TRBJ1-1,few,TRBV29-1,12,CSVTQENTEAFF
TRBJ2-4,few,TRBV29-1,10,CSGGGNIQYF
TRBJ2-7,NA,TRBV7-8,17,CASSSSNFPSSYNEQYF
TRBJ2-1,NA,TRBV11-2,16,CASSSGTSGSLNEQFF
TRBJ1-2,NA,TRBV15,12,CATSRDTFGYTF
TRBJ2-3,NA,TRBV20-1,16,CSARDRFSGSTDTQYF
TRBJ1-5,NA,TRBV6-6,13,CASRGGKVQPQHF
TRBJ2-5,few,TRBV25-1,15,CASRVARGYQETQYF
TRBJ2-7,NA,TRBV27,15,CASSLGGRPYNEQYF
TRBJ2-1,NA,TRBV5-1,15,CASSSGLGTYNEQFF
TRBJ2-3,NA,TRBV28,14,CASSLWGTGDTQYF
TRBJ1-2,few,TRBV25-1,15,CASSKDRVTDYGYTF
TRBJ2-1,NA,TRBV7-9,17,CASSFPRRTSSYNEQFF
NA,NA,TRBV7-9,15,CASSLVSRPLYEQYF
TRBJ2-1,NA,TRBV7-2,16,CASSFSGTTSYNEQFF
TRBJ1-5,NA,TRBV15,13,CATSRDVPRPQHF
TRBJ1-6,NA,TRBV4-1,18,CASNQDRPVGYYNSPLHF
TRBJ2-1,few,TRBV7-2,15,CASSLDRLRQKEQFF
TRBJ2-1,few,TRBV7-8,12,CAILGADNEQFF
TRBJ2-7,many,TRBV4-3,15,CASSQDWQGSGEQYF
TRBJ1-1,few,TRBV12-3/TRBV12-4,12,CASRGQGVEAFF
TRBJ1-3,few,TRBV4-3,13,CASALNSGNTIYF
TRBJ1-2,NA,TRBV12-5,16,CASGPTGSPDSYGHTF
TRBJ2-3,few,TRBV7-2,15,CASIKQGLGTDTQYF
TRBJ2-3,NA,TRBV6-5,17,CASSCIRTGASTDTQYF
TRBJ2-3,NA,TRBV13,17,CASSLAEGTVIRDTQYF
TRBJ2-1,NA,TRBV4-3,16,CASSQGLSGGAGEQFF
TRBJ2-1,few,TRBV6-2/TRBV6-3,15,CASRGTLGSYNEQFF
TRBJ1-1,NA,TRBV12-3/TRBV12-4,15,CASRKPQGAGTEAFF